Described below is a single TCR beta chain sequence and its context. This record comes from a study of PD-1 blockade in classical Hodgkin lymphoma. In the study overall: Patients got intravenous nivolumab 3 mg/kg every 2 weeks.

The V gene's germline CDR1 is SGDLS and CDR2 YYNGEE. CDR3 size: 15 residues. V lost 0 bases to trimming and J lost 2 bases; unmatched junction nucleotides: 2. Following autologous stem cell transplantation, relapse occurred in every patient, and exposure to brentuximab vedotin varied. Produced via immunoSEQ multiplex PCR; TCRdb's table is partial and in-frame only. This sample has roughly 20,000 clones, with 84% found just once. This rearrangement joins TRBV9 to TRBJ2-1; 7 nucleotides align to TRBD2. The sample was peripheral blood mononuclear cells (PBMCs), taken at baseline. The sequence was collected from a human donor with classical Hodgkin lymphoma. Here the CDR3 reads CASSVVGGTYNEQFF. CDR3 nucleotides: TGTGCCAGCAGCGTAGTGGGGGGGACCTACAATGAGCAGTTCTTC.